This T cell receptor (beta chain) was recovered during a study of blood T cell repertoires in COVID-19. J was trimmed by 5 bases and V by 3 bases; bases with no gene match: 9. CDR1 LNHDA and CDR2 SQIVND come from the germline V gene (reference sequence). The CDR3 runs 15 residues. Measured with immunoSEQ multiplex PCR; TCRdb has only the in-frame clones, and not every one. The table lists some 50,000 clones, under 70% of them singletons. Sequencing was carried out using peripheral blood. V is TRBV19 and J is TRBJ2-5, with 7 bases aligning to TRBD1. The TCR comes from a woman between 65 and 79 years old with acute or convalescent COVID-19. The CDR3 DNA reads as TGTGCCAGTAGTATGGGGACAGCCCAACGGGAGACCCAGTACTTC. Its translation is CASSMGTAQRETQYF.